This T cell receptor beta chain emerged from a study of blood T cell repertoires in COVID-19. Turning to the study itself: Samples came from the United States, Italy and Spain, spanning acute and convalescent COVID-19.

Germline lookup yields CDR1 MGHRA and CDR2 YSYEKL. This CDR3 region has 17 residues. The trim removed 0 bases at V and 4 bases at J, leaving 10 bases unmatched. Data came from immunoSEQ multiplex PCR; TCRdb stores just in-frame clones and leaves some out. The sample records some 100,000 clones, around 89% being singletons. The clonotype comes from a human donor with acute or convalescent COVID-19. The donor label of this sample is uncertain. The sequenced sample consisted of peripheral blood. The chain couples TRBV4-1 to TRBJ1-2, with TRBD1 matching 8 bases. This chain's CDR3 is CASSQEERTGSSYGYTF. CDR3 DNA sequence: TGCGCCAGCAGCCAAGAAGAGAGGACAGGGTCTAGCTATGGCTACACCTTC.